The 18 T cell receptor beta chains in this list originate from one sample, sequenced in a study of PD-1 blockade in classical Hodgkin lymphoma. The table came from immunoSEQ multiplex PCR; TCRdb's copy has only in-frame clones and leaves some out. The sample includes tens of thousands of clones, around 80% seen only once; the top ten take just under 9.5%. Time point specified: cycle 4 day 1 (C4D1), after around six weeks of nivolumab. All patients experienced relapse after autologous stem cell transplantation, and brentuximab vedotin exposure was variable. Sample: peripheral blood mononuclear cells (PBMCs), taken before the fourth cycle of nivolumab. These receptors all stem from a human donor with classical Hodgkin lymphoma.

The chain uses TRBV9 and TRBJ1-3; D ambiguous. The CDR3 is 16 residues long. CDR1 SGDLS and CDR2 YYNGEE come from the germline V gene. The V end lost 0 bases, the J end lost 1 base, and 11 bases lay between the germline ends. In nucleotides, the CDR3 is TGTGCCAGCAGCGTAGTCGGAGGCTTTTCTGGAAACACCATATATTTT. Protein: CASSVVGGFSGNTIYF.

CDR3 sequence reads: CASRQGGRGYGYTF. The CDR3 coding sequence is TGTGCCAGCAGACAGGGCGGAAGGGGCTATGGCTACACCTTC. The chain couples TRBV13 to TRBJ1-2; tentative D call: TRBD1 (6 bases). CDR1 and CDR2 from the germline V gene are PRHDT and FYEKMQ (reference sequence). Deletions cut 6 bases from V and 4 bases from J, with 15 bases between. This CDR3 region has 14 residues.

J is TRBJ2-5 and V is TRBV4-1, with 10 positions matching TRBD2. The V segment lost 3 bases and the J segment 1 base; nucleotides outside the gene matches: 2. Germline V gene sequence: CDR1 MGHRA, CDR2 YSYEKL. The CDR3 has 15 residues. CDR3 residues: CASSQVAGGQETQYF. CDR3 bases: TGCGCCAGCAGCCAGGTAGCGGGGGGCCAAGAGACCCAGTACTTC.

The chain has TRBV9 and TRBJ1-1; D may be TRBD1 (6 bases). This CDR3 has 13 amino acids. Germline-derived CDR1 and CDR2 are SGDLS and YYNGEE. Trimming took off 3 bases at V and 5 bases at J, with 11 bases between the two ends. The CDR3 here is CASSGGAWTEAFF. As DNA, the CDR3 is TGTGCCAGCAGCGGGGGGGCATGGACTGAAGCTTTCTTT.

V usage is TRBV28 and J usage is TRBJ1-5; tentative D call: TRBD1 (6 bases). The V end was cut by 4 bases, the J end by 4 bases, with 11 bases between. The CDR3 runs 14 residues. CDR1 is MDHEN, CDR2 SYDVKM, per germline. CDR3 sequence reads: CASSWEGGNQPQHF. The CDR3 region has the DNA TGTGCCAGCAGTTGGGAAGGGGGTAATCAGCCCCAGCATTTT.

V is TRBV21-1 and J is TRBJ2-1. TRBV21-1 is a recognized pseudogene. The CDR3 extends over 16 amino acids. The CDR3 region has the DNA TGTGCCAGCAGCAAAGTAAGAATCCCATCCCACAATGAGCAGTTCTTC. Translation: CASSKVRIPSHNEQFF.

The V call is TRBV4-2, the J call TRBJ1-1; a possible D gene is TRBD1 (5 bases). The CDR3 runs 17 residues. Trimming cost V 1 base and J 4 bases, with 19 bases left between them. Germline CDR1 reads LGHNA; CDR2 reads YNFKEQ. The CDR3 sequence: CASSQVQYGARITEAFF. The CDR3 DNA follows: TGTGCCAGCAGCCAAGTCCAGTATGGGGCCAGGATCACTGAAGCTTTCTTT.

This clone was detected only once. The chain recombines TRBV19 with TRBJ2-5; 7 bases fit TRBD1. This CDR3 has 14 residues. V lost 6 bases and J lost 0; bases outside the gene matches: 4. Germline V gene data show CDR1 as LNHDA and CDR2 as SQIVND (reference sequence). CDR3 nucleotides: TGTGCCAGTAGCAAGGGGGCTGACCAAGAGACCCAGTACTTC. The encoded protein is CASSKGADQETQYF.

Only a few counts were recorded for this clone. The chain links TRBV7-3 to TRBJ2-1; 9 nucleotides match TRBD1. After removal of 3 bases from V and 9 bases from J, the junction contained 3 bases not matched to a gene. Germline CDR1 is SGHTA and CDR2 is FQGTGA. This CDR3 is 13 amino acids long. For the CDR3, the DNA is TGTGCCAGCAGCTTGGACAGGGGTGGTGAGCAGTTCTTC. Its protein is CASSLDRGGEQFF.

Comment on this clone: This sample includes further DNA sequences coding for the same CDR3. The CDR3 is CASSLAGGTDTQYF. CDR3 nucleotides: TGTGCCAGCAGTCTAGCGGGGGGCACAGATACGCAGTATTTT. The chain is built from TRBV25-1 and TRBJ2-3; TRBD2 agrees at 10 bases. The CDR3 runs to 14 residues. Germline CDR1 MGHDK, CDR2 SYGVNS. Trimming cost V 5 bases and J 1 base; bases outside gene matches: 0.

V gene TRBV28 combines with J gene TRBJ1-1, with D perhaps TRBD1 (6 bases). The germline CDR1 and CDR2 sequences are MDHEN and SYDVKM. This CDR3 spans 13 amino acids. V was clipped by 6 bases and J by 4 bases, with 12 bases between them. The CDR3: CASRDTGITEAFF. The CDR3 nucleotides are TGTGCCAGCAGGGACACAGGGATCACTGAAGCTTTCTTT.

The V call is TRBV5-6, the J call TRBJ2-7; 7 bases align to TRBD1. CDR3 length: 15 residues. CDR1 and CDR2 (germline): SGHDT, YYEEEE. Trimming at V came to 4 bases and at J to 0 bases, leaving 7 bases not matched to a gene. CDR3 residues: CASSVGTASSYEQYF. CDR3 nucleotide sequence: TGTGCCAGCAGCGTAGGGACAGCCAGCTCCTACGAGCAGTACTTC.

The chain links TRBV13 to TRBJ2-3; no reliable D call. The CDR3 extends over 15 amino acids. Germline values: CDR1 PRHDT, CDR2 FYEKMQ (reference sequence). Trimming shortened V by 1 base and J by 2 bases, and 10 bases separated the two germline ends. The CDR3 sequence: CASSLEASYTDTQYF. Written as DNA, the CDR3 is TGTGCCAGCAGCTTAGAGGCCAGCTACACAGATACGCAGTATTTT.

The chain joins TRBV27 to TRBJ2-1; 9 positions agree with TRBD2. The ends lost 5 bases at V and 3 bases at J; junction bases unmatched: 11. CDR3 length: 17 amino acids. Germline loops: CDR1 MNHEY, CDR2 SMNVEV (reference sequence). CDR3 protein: CASSPPNSGSFYNEQFF. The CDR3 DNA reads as TGTGCCAGCAGTCCACCCAATAGCGGGAGTTTCTACAATGAGCAGTTCTTC.

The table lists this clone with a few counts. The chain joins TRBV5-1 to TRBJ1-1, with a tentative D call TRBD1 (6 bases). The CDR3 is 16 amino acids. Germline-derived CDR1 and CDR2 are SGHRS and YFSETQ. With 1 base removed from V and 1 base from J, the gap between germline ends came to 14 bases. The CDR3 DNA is TGCGCCAGCAGCTTGTCCTACGGACAGCAGAACACTGAAGCTTTCTTT. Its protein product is CASSLSYGQQNTEAFF.

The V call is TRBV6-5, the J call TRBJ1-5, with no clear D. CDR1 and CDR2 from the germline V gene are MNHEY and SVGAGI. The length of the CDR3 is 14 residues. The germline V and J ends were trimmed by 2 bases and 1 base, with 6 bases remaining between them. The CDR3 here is CASSYGRSNQPQHF. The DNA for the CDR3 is TGTGCCAGCAGTTACGGACGGAGCAATCAGCCCCAGCATTTT.

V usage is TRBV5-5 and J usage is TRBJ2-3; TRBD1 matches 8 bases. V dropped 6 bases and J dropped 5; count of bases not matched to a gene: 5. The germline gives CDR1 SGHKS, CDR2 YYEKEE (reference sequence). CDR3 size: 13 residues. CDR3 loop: CASTGQGVDTQYF. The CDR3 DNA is TGTGCCAGCACCGGACAGGGTGTAGATACGCAGTATTTT.

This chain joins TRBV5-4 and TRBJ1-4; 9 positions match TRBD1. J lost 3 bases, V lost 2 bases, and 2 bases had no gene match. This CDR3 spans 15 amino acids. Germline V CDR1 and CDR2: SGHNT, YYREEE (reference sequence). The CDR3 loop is CASSLWDRANEKLFF. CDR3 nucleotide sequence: TGTGCCAGCAGCTTATGGGACAGGGCTAATGAAAAACTGTTTTTT.